A selection of T cell receptor beta chains follows, all from one sample in a study of cytomegalovirus exposure and HLA in healthy donors. Clones were sequenced by immunoSEQ multiplex PCR, and TCRdb holds only the in-frame ones, with some missing. The data hold 180,000 or so clones, with more than 70% observed a single time. Sequencing was performed on PBMCs. The receptor set was obtained from a woman aged 40 to 50 in good health and CMV-seropositive. The CDR3 runs from the conserved cysteine through the conserved F or W. Fields, in order: V gene, J gene, CDR3 protein.

TRBV28	TRBJ2-1	CASSLGTSGSGEQFF
TRBV30	TRBJ2-5	CAWKADQETQYF
TRBV13	TRBJ1-2	CASSLGGHRGANGYTF
TRBV15	TRBJ2-7	CATSRGGLSYEQYF
TRBV28	TRBJ1-1	CASSYFRGGEAFF
TRBV28	TRBJ2-7	CASSLLGADSYEQYF
TRBV9	TRBJ1-1	CASSLNRDRADTEAFF
TRBV6-1	TRBJ2-7	CASSAVGLAIYEQYF
TRBV5-6	TRBJ2-3	CASSSQGGVNTQYF
TRBV7-9	TRBJ1-2	CASSSIGQFYGYTF
TRBV5-8	TRBJ2-5	CASKGGVGETQYF
TRBV19	TRBJ1-1	CASSSTRRGARGTEAFF
TRBV11-1	TRBJ2-1	CASSSGLAGGFGNEQFF
TRBV7-9	TRBJ2-1	CASSSQALAGYNEQFF
TRBV28	TRBJ1-3	CASSSGGTGNTIYF
TRBV5-1	TRBJ2-3	CASSSGGRARQDTQYF
TRBV7-9	TRBJ1-2	CASSLARTDGGYTF
TRBV7-2	TRBJ1-1	CASSLRRGKREAFF
TRBV4-1	TRBJ1-4	CASSQLQDTRLFF
TRBV5-8	TRBJ1-4	CASSPGFTNEKLFF
TRBV5-3	TRBJ1-1	CARSFFIQREPEAFF
TRBV5-1	TRBJ2-2	CASSPNPAGGYGELFF
TRBV19	TRBJ2-3	CATSSADTQYF
TRBV6-1	TRBJ2-2	CASSGLGGNTGELFF
TRBV5-1	TRBJ2-7	CASRTDRGRDEQYF
TRBV27	TRBJ2-7	CASGMDKKGYEQYF
TRBV5-1	TRBJ2-2	CASSVPGSSTGELFF
TRBV15	TRBJ2-1	CATSEGQGDNEQFF
TRBV4-2	TRBJ2-1	CASSPGSEQFF
TRBV29-1	TRBJ2-3	CSALLAFTDTQYF
TRBV5-1	TRBJ2-7	CASSLGLAGSTPSSYEQYF
TRBV6-5	TRBJ2-1	CASSSTTTSGRGGQFF
TRBV6-1	TRBJ1-5	CASSGGQFNQPQHF
TRBV19	TRBJ1-1	CASSIFSVGRMNTEAFF
TRBV11-2	TRBJ1-3	CASSDTLEGASLGNTIYF
TRBV28	TRBJ1-2	CASSLSGRGQGGYTF
TRBV28	TRBJ1-5	CASSSLEGPRSPQHF
TRBV29-1	TRBJ2-3	CSVDELAFLRDTQYF
TRBV7-2	TRBJ2-7	CASRGTSGIQDYEQYF
TRBV19	TRBJ2-1	CASSRTSEKNEQFF
TRBV28	TRBJ2-5	CASRPTRQGRSETQYF
TRBV7-2	TRBJ2-7	CASSLRTASYEQYF
TRBV7-9	TRBJ2-7	CASSLSTGIEQYF